What follows are 7 T cell receptor beta chains derived from one specimen sequenced in a study of OX40 agonist ivuxolimab in advanced cancers. Method: immunoSEQ multiplex PCR; TCRdb's copy keeps in-frame clones and lacks some. The table records 45,000 to 70,000 clones, roughly 90% of them present only once. The sequencing used CD4+ or CD8+ T cells sorted from blood, collected in a trial of the OX40 agonist ivuxolimab. The receptor source for this set is an adult with an advanced solid tumor such as melanoma, head and neck, liver or kidney cancer.

The rearrangement uses TRBV30 and TRBJ2-7, with TRBD2 matching over 7 bases. From germline, CDR1 is GTSNPN and CDR2 SVGIG (reference sequence). Losses at the gene ends were 4 bases for V and 2 bases for J; bases not matched to a gene: 2. The CDR3 covers 12 residues. The CDR3 loop is CAWTSGTYEQYF. The CDR3 nucleotides read TGTGCCTGGACTAGCGGAACCTACGAGCAGTACTTC.

The chain carries TRBV11-2 and TRBJ1-1; no clear D gene. This CDR3 has 13 residues. Trimming cost V 0 bases and J 0 bases, with 2 bases left between them. In germline, CDR1 is SGHAT, CDR2 FQNNGV. CDR3 protein: CASSLDMNTEAFF. The CDR3, as DNA: TGTGCCAGCAGCTTAGATATGAACACTGAAGCTTTCTTT.

The J gene is TRBJ2-5, the V gene TRBV7-2; TRBD1 or TRBD2 may be the D gene (6 bases each). The germline CDR1 and CDR2 sequences are SGHTA and FQGNSA. Trimming removed 5 bases from V and 2 bases from J, with 15 bases in between. CDR3 length equals 15 residues. The CDR3, as DNA: TGTGCCAGCAGCCCCCCGGGGGCGGGACAAGAGACCCAGTACTTC. Translated: CASSPPGAGQETQYF.

V and J are TRBV9 and TRBJ1-4; D not resolved. CDR3 length: 14 residues. CDR1 is SGDLS and CDR2 is YYNGEE in the germline V gene. V was shortened by 0 bases and J by 0 bases, with 3 bases between the two germline ends. The CDR3 DNA reads as TGTGCCAGCAGCGTAGACGCAACTAATGAAAAACTGTTTTTT. This encodes CASSVDATNEKLFF.

Comment on this clone: Other DNA sequences from this sample encode an identical CDR3 as well. The genes are TRBV6-1 and TRBJ1-5; D unresolved. Between the trimmed V and J ends, which lost 3 bases and 7 bases, there was a span of 4 bases. This CDR3 has 11 amino acids. The germline V gene has CDR1 MNHNS and CDR2 SASEGT. CDR3 coding DNA: TGTGCCAGCAGTGAGGTCCAGCCCCAGCATTTT. It encodes CASSEVQPQHF.

The chain combines TRBV7-3 with TRBJ2-1, with 9 positions matching TRBD1. With V trimmed by 5 bases and J by 8 bases, 10 bases remained unmatched. The CDR3 is made up of 15 amino acids. From germline, CDR1 is SGHTA and CDR2 FQGTGA. DNA for the CDR3: TGTGCCAGCAGCCCCCGGGGACAGGGAGGGCATGAGCAGTTCTTC. Its protein product is CASSPRGQGGHEQFF.

The chain links TRBV5-4 to TRBJ1-2; the match to TRBD1 covers 9 bases. CDR1 SGHNT and CDR2 YYREEE come from the germline V gene (reference sequence). The junction had 8 bases not matched to a gene; V was cut back by 1 base and J by 7 bases. The CDR3 extends over 15 amino acids. The chain's CDR3 is CASSLSTGGEGGYTF. The CDR3 region has the DNA TGTGCCAGCAGCTTGAGCACAGGGGGCGAGGGTGGCTACACCTTC.